A single sample gave rise to the 18 T cell receptor beta chains below, sequenced in a study of blood T cell repertoires in COVID-19. TCRdb keeps only in-frame clones here, not all; method: immunoSEQ multiplex PCR. The sample has roughly 230,000 clones; roughly 84% are singletons. Sequencing was performed on PBMCs or T cells enriched from blood (not recorded which). These receptor sequences come from a man aged 50-60 years who had recovered from COVID-19.

The V gene is TRBV27, the J gene TRBJ1-1, with TRBD1 matching 7 bases. The length of the CDR3 is 16 residues. Germline lookup yields CDR1 MNHEY and CDR2 SMNVEV (reference sequence). Trimming took 5 bases from V and 2 from J; bases not matched to a gene: 11. CDR3 loop: CASSVSPGQLNTEAFF. The CDR3 coding sequence is TGTGCCAGCAGTGTTTCCCCGGGACAGCTAAACACTGAAGCTTTCTTT.

The chain recombines TRBV5-1 with TRBJ2-2; D may be TRBD2 (6 bases). V was pared by 0 bases and J by 7 bases, with 10 bases between. CDR1 is SGHRS, CDR2 YFSETQ, per germline. The length of the CDR3 is 14 residues. The CDR3 DNA reads TGCGCCAGCAGCTTGGGCAGGGAGGACGGGGAGCTGTTTTTT. Its protein is CASSLGREDGELFF. Drawing the rest from reference TRBV5-1 and TRBJ2-2, the complete variable domain is KAGVTQTPRYLIKTRGQQVTLSCSPISGHRSVSWYQQTPGQGLQFLFEYFSETQRNKGNFPGRFSGRQFSNSRSEMNVSTLELGDSALYLCASSLGREDGELFFGEGSRLTVL.

This clone was detected only a few times. The junction does not match germline at one end; this may be a read error. This chain links TRBV2 with TRBJ2-7; a weak D match, TRBD2 (6 bases). The germline V gene has CDR1 SNHLY and CDR2 FYNNEI. The CDR3 runs 13 residues. CDR3 in DNA: TGTGCCAGCAGTGAAAGAGCTTTGTGGACTACGAAATTC. Translating it yields CASSERALWTTKF.

This chain links TRBV4-2 with TRBJ2-2; 9 bases match TRBD1. The CDR3 totals 20 residues. Unmatched junction bases numbered 15, after V lost 3 bases and J lost 1 base. CDR1 and CDR2 (germline): LGHNA, YNFKEQ. The CDR3 sequence is CASSQGTGRASGRNTGELFF. The CDR3 bases are TGTGCCAGCAGCCAGGGGACAGGGCGGGCTAGCGGAAGGAACACCGGGGAGCTGTTTTTT.

The chain links TRBV19 to TRBJ1-6; TRBD1 matches 12 bases. Unmatched junction bases numbered 7, after V lost 10 bases and J lost 6 bases. CDR3 size: 15 residues. Germline V gives CDR1 LNHDA, CDR2 SQIVND (reference sequence). The CDR3 DNA reads TGTGCCACCACCGGGACAGGGGGCACTAATTCACCCCTCCACTTT. This encodes CATTGTGGTNSPLHF.

The chain recombines TRBV5-1 with TRBJ2-2, with 9 bases lining up with TRBD1. Germline-derived CDR1 and CDR2 are SGHRS and YFSETQ. V lost 10 bases, J lost 1 base, and 5 bases stayed unmatched. CDR3 length equals 14 residues. The DNA of the CDR3 is TGCGCCTCCGCGGGACAGGGGAACACCGGGGAGCTGTTTTTT. Protein: CASAGQGNTGELFF.

This chain connects TRBV6-5 to TRBJ2-3, with 7 bases identical to TRBD2. This CDR3 region has 16 residues. The V gene's germline CDR1 is MNHEY and CDR2 SVGAGI. V shed 1 base and J 1 base; nucleotides not matched to a gene: 5. The CDR3 bases are TGTGCCAGCAGTTACTGGGGCGGGGGAGGCACAGATACGCAGTATTTT. It translates to CASSYWGGGGTDTQYF.

The CDR3 DNA follows: TGCAGCGTTGAACGGGGGGAGCAGCCCCAGCATTTT. Its translation: CSVERGEQPQHF. The chain joins TRBV29-1 to TRBJ1-5; possible D gene TRBD1, 5 bases. V lost 2 bases to trimming and J lost 7 bases, with 9 bases between them. CDR3 length equals 12 residues. Germline V gives CDR1 SQVTM, CDR2 ANQGSEA.

The chain has TRBV5-1 and TRBJ2-1; TRBD2 aligns across 11 bases. There are 16 residues in the CDR3. Germline CDR1 SGHRS, CDR2 YFSETQ. With 4 bases clipped from V and 5 bases from J, the junction kept 8 bases outside the gene matches. The CDR3: CASSDRPSGGNNEQFF. CDR3 DNA sequence: TGCGCCAGCAGCGACCGGCCTAGCGGGGGGAACAATGAGCAGTTCTTC. Full variable domain (remainder filled in from reference TRBV5-1 and TRBJ2-1): KAGVTQTPRYLIKTRGQQVTLSCSPISGHRSVSWYQQTPGQGLQFLFEYFSETQRNKGNFPGRFSGRQFSNSRSEMNVSTLELGDSALYLCASSDRPSGGNNEQFFGPGTRLTVL.

The rearrangement uses TRBV5-6 and TRBJ1-2, with unresolved D. Per germline, CDR1 SGHDT and CDR2 YYEEEE. The V end was cut by 7 bases, the J end by 2 bases, with 15 bases between. The CDR3 contains 14 residues. This chain's CDR3 is CASSKQSGNYGYTF. CDR3 in DNA: TGTGCCAGCTCCAAACAGTCCGGAAACTATGGCTACACCTTC.

The rearrangement uses TRBV7-3 and TRBJ2-7, with 9 positions matching TRBD2. Trimming removed 1 base from V and 3 bases from J; junction bases left unmatched: 10. The CDR3 has 17 amino acids. From germline, CDR1 is SGHTA and CDR2 FQGTGA. The CDR3 DNA sequence: TGTGCCAGCAGCTTAATGAGTTGGCTAGCGGGGAACTACGAGCAGTACTTC. Translating it yields CASSLMSWLAGNYEQYF.

This chain uses TRBV19 with TRBJ1-5; TRBD1 matches at 9 bases. The germline CDR1 and CDR2 sequences are LNHDA and SQIVND (reference sequence). The CDR3 length is 15 residues. Trimming removed 3 bases from V and 7 bases from J; junction bases left unmatched: 7. This chain's CDR3 is CASSMGQGRAQPQHF. CDR3 nucleotide sequence: TGTGCCAGTAGTATGGGACAGGGAAGGGCACAGCCCCAGCATTTT. Full variable domain (missing parts from reference TRBV19 and TRBJ1-5): DGGITQSPKYLFRKEGQNVTLSCEQNLNHDAMYWYRQDPGQGLRLIYYSQIVNDFQKGDIAEGYSVSREKKESFPLTVTSAQKNPTAFYLCASSMGQGRAQPQHFGDGTRLSIL.

In DNA, the CDR3 is TGTGCCAGCAGCCAGGAGGGAGTACGCGGCGAGCAGTACTTC. It is translated as CASSQEGVRGEQYF. V and J are TRBV4-2 and TRBJ2-7; D is possibly TRBD2 (6 bases). The ends were cut back, 3 bases at V and 6 bases at J, with 15 bases in the middle. Germline CDR1 reads LGHNA; CDR2 reads YNFKEQ. This CDR3 spans 14 amino acids.

The rearrangement uses TRBV3-1 (or the pseudogene TRBV3-2) and TRBJ1-6; TRBD1 matches at 8 bases. This CDR3 has 15 amino acids. Trimming cost V 1 base and J 6 bases; bases outside gene matches: 2. Germline CDR1 and CDR2: LGHDT and YNNKEL (reference sequence). The CDR3 coding sequence is TGTGCCAGCAGCCAAGCAGGGACAGGTAATTCACCCCTCCACTTT. It encodes CASSQAGTGNSPLHF.

The genes are TRBV7-2 and TRBJ2-5; 12 nucleotides align to TRBD2. With 4 bases clipped from V and 3 bases from J, the junction kept 12 bases outside the gene matches. CDR3 size: 18 residues. Germline V gives CDR1 SGHTA, CDR2 FQGNSA. The CDR3 DNA reads TGTGCCAGCAGCTGGACTAGCGGGGCCCTGGGGGAAAAAGAGACCCAGTACTTC. Translated: CASSWTSGALGEKETQYF. Supplemented by reference TRBV7-2 and TRBJ2-5, the full variable domain reads GAGVSQSPSNKVTEKGKDVELRCDPISGHTALYWYRQSLGQGLEFLIYFQGNSAPDKSGLPSDRFSAERTGGSVSTLTIQRTQQEDSAVYLCASSWTSGALGEKETQYFGPGTRLLVL.

The chain links TRBV7-9 to TRBJ2-1, with a possible D match to TRBD1 (6 bases). Germline V lookup: CDR1 SEHNR, CDR2 FQNEAQ (reference sequence). The CDR3 contains 12 residues. Trimming removed 3 bases at V and 9 bases at J, with 9 bases between. CDR3: CASSLARGEQFF. The CDR3 DNA follows: TGTGCCAGCAGCTTGGCCAGGGGTGAGCAGTTCTTC.

This chain connects TRBV18 to TRBJ1-1, with 8 nucleotides matching TRBD1. Germline trimming cut 4 bases from V and 4 bases from J; bases unmatched to any gene: 2. CDR3 length: 13 amino acids. Germline assignment: CDR1 KGHSH and CDR2 LQKENI. CDR3 residues: CASSQTGVTEAFF. The CDR3 bases are TGTGCCAGCTCACAGACAGGGGTCACTGAAGCTTTCTTT.

The chain combines TRBV29-1 with TRBJ1-2; a possible D gene is TRBD1 (6 bases). Trimming removed 4 bases from V and 4 bases from J, with 10 bases in between. CDR1 and CDR2 from the germline V gene are SQVTM and ANQGSEA. There are 12 residues in the CDR3. CDR3: CSVAGERYGYTF. As DNA, the CDR3 is TGCAGCGTTGCAGGGGAACGCTATGGCTACACCTTC.